The 25 T cell receptor beta chains below come from one sample, sequenced in a study of tumor-infiltrating lymphocytes in primary liver carcinoma. With a constant-region primer, TCR beta cDNA was made from approximately 510 ng of total RNA. For TCR beta, libraries were produced by three nested multiplex PCR rounds using slightly modified ARM-PCR. TRBV1-TRBV30 forward primers and a C-beta reverse primer were used in the first two PCR rounds, which each ran for 9 to 10 cycles. MiXCR, applied by TCRdb to the multiplex PCR reads, yields one record per CDR3 protein. The data show about 74,000 distinct CDR3 sequences, with 60% to 75% seen just once and approximately 30% held by the top ten. Unsorted bulk tissue of about 18-34 mg yielded co-extracted RNA and DNA. The sequencing sample was made of liver tumor tissue from sampling region 4. Subset noted: tumor region T4, right-lateral pole. The receptor source for this set is a man in his forties or fifties with primary liver carcinoma and hepatitis B virus infection.

This clonotype showed up many times. V usage is TRBV28 and J usage is TRBJ2-4; 9 nucleotides align to TRBD1. Germline CDR1 and CDR2: MDHEN and SYDVKM. J lost 3 bases, V lost 7 bases, and 7 bases had no gene match. The CDR3 covers 15 residues. This CDR3 is CASNRQGVDKNIQYF. In DNA, the CDR3 is TGTGCCAGCAATAGACAGGGGGTGGACAAAAACATTCAGTACTTC.

Regarding this clonotype: Germline is not matched at one junction end, which may reflect a read error. This rearrangement joins TRBV28 to TRBJ2-7, with TRBD1 matching over 8 bases. CDR3 length equals 15 residues. The germline V gene has CDR1 MDHEN and CDR2 SYDVKM. As DNA, the CDR3 is TGTGCTAGCAGTGGCAGGGGGCCCTTGATCTACGAGCAATGCTTC. Its translation is CASSGRGPLIYEQCF.

Concerning this clonotype itself: A much larger clone lies one base from this, so it may be a read error. The chain carries TRBV12-3 or TRBV12-4 and TRBJ1-2, with 10 bases that match TRBD1. This CDR3 is 18 amino acids long. The V and J ends lost 6 bases and 0 bases, in that order; junction bases with no gene match: 13. The CDR3 loop reads CASSRGGTGDQANYGYTF. Here the CDR3 DNA reads TGTGCCAGCAGCCGCGGGGGGACAGGGGACCAAGCTAACTATGGCTACACCTTC.

About this clonotype itself: A much larger clonotype is one base distant, so this may be a read error. In nucleotides, the CDR3 is TGTGCCAACAGCTACCATTTTGAAAAACTGTTTTTT. Amino acids: CANSYHFEKLFF. V gene TRBV14 combines with J gene TRBJ1-4, with no clear D. The CDR3 loop spans 12 amino acids. Germline values: CDR1 SGHDN, CDR2 FVKESK. The entire variable domain, with the rest obtained from reference TRBV14 and TRBJ1-4, is as follows: EAGVTQFPSHSVIEKGQTVTLRCDPISGHDNLYWYRRVMGKEIKFLLHFVKESKQDESGMPNNRFLAERTGGTYSTLKVQPAELEDSGVYFCANSYHFEKLFFGSGTQLSVL.

A few counts support this clonotype. This may stem from a read error, because a much larger clone lies one nucleotide away. The chain joins TRBV6-6 to TRBJ1-1, with a weak D call TRBD1 (5 bases). Germline-derived CDR1 and CDR2 are MNHNY and SVGAGI (reference sequence). The CDR3 is 15 residues long. Trimming cost V 3 bases and J 3 bases, with 14 bases left between them. The CDR3 protein is CASSYRGIGDTEAFF. CDR3 bases: TGTGCCAGCAGTTATAGGGGCATTGGAGACACTGAAGCTTTCTTT.

To note about this clonotype: This sequence may be a read error, since a much larger clone differs from it by one base. The V call is TRBV7-8, the J call TRBJ2-5; D may be TRBD2 (6 bases). Deletions cut 2 bases from V and 4 bases from J, with 11 bases between. This CDR3 has 14 residues. Germline assignment: CDR1 SGHVS and CDR2 FQNEAQ. CDR3 DNA sequence: TGTGCCAGCAGCTTACGGAGGGCCCTAGAGACCCAGTACTTC. Its translation: CASSLRRALETQYF.

In the case of this clonotype: A much larger clone sits a single nucleotide away, making a read error possible. This chain joins TRBV5-1 and TRBJ2-1; D remains ambiguous. V gave up 2 bases and J gave up 8 bases, with 14 bases separating them. The CDR3 has 14 residues. Germline V lookup: CDR1 SGHRS, CDR2 YFSETQ. The CDR3 DNA follows: TGCGCCAGCAGCTTAGGCGGTACAGAGTATGAGCAGTTCTTC. Translated, it gives CASSLGGTEYEQFF.

This clonotype is large within its sample. This chain uses TRBV11-2 with TRBJ2-5, with D possibly matching TRBD1 (6 bases). V was pared by 1 base and J by 2 bases, with 8 bases between. The CDR3 sequence is 14 residues long. Germline V gene data show CDR1 as SGHAT and CDR2 as FQNNGV. The CDR3, as DNA: TGTGCCAGCAGCTTAGGGACAGCGCAAGAGACCCAGTACTTC. Protein product: CASSLGTAQETQYF.

On this clonotype: One end of the junction fails to match germline, which may point to a read error. The chain recombines TRBV11-1 with TRBJ2-3; the match to TRBD2 covers 11 bases. Germline lookup yields CDR1 SGHAT and CDR2 FQDESV (reference sequence). This CDR3 is built from 16 residues. CDR3 in DNA: TGCGCCAGCAGCAAGGGACTAGCGGTTAACACAGATACGCATTATTTT. This encodes CASSKGLAVNTDTHYF.

CDR3 residues: CSARDHKYPYTEAFF. DNA for the CDR3: TGCAGTGCTAGAGATCATAAGTATCCATACACTGAAGCTTTCTTT. The chain joins TRBV20-1 to TRBJ1-1; D not certain. The CDR3 consists of 15 residues. Germline CDR1 and CDR2: DFQATT and SNEGSKA (reference sequence). V was trimmed by 0 bases and J by 3 bases, leaving 14 bases between them.

V and J are TRBV4-1 and TRBJ2-2; 9 bases are shared with TRBD1. V trimming: 2 bases; J trimming: 9 bases; junction bases outside the gene matches: 16. The length of the CDR3 is 18 residues. CDR1 and CDR2 from the germline V gene are MGHRA and YSYEKL. CDR3 in DNA: TGCGCCAGCAGCCAACCTTACTCCGGGACAGGGAAGGTCTGGGAGCTGTTTTTT. Translation: CASSQPYSGTGKVWELFF.

This clonotype was seen a few times. A much more abundant neighbour one base away suggests this may be a read error. The chain combines TRBV6-5 with TRBJ2-7; the D gene is possibly TRBD1 (7 bases). With 5 bases removed from V and 10 bases from J, the gap between germline ends came to 21 bases. CDR1 is MNHEY and CDR2 is SVGAGI in the germline V gene. The CDR3 contains 14 residues. CDR3 residues: CASSPATGRTDQYF. CDR3 coding DNA: TGTGCCAGCAGTCCCGCGACAGGGAGGACCGATCAGTACTTC.

Comment on this clonotype: The junction differs from germline at one of its ends, possibly a read error. The chain links TRBV12-3 or TRBV12-4 to TRBJ2-3, with D perhaps matching TRBD2 (6 bases). The CDR3 contains 16 residues. CDR3 amino acids: CASSSGLKGGTATQYF. Written as DNA, the CDR3 is TGCGCCAGCAGTTCCGGACTAAAGGGTGGTACAGCTACGCAGTATTTT.

On this clonotype: Since a much larger clone is just one base distant, this may be a read error. This sequence joins TRBV6-1 and TRBJ1-5; D remains unclear. The J call may be incorrect, as the DNA end agrees better with TRBJ2-3. The CDR3 is 13 residues long. Per the germline V gene, CDR1 is MNHNS and CDR2 is SASEGT. CDR3 in DNA: TGTGCCAGCAGTGAACACAGATATCAGCCCCAGTATTTT. This encodes CASSEHRYQPQYF.

The rearrangement joins TRBV7-9 to TRBJ2-2; D unclear. V was cut by 4 bases and J by 5 bases, with 17 bases left in between. The germline CDR1 and CDR2 sequences are SEHNR and FQNEAQ (reference sequence). CDR3 length equals 16 residues. This CDR3 reads CASSSPPGMRTGELFF. Here the CDR3 DNA reads TGTGCCAGCAGCTCCCCTCCTGGCATGAGGACCGGGGAGCTGTTTTTT.

In the case of this clonotype: A much larger clone sits a single nucleotide away, making a read error possible. The DNA for the CDR3 is TGTGCCAGTAGTATAGAGGGCAGATACTCTGAAGCTTTCTTT. Amino acids: CASSIEGRYSEAFF. The chain employs TRBV19 and TRBJ1-1; D unresolved. The V end was cut by 0 bases, the J end by 6 bases, with 11 bases between. The length of the CDR3 is 14 residues. The germline V gene has CDR1 LNHDA and CDR2 SQIVND (reference sequence).

Comment on this clonotype: A much larger clonotype is one base distant, so this may be a read error. The CDR3 DNA follows: TGTGCCATCAGAGAGTCTCCGGGAACAGATACGCAGTATTTT. It yields the protein CAIRESPGTDTQYF. This chain uses TRBV10-3 with TRBJ2-3; D may be TRBD2 (5 bases). This CDR3 has 14 residues. In germline, CDR1 is ENHRY, CDR2 SYGVKD.

The chain uses TRBV21-1 and TRBJ1-2. TRBV21-1 constitutes a pseudogene. The CDR3 consists of 15 residues. The DNA of the CDR3 is TGTGCCAGCAGCAAAGGGAGACAAGGCTCGGAGGGCTACACCTTC. Translated: CASSKGRQGSEGYTF.

Notes on this clonotype: At one of its ends the junction is not consistent with the germline gene, which may arise from a read error. This chain links TRBV6-1 with TRBJ2-7; 7 nucleotides match TRBD2. The germline gives CDR1 MNHNS, CDR2 SASEGT. The CDR3 covers 15 residues. In DNA form, the CDR3 reads TGTGCCAGCAGTGAATGGACCAGCGGGGACGACGAGCAATACTTC. Encoded protein: CASSEWTSGDDEQYF.

The genes are TRBV25-1 and TRBJ1-6; D remains ambiguous. From germline, CDR1 is MGHDK and CDR2 SYGVNS. The CDR3 has 13 residues. With 7 bases removed from V and 7 bases from J, the gap between germline ends came to 11 bases. CDR3 nucleotide sequence: TGTGCCAGCAATTCTCTGCCGAATTCACCCCTCCACTTT. It encodes CASNSLPNSPLHF.

With regard to this clonotype: Since no conserved phenylalanine or tryptophan closes the CDR3, a read error is the likely cause. This chain uses TRBV11-2 with TRBJ2-2; either TRBD1 or TRBD2 may supply D (5 bases each). This CDR3 region has 15 residues. From germline, CDR1 is SGHAT and CDR2 FQNNGV. The CDR3 DNA is TGTGCCAGCAGCTTAGTCGGACGGGGCGCCGGGAAGCTGTTTCTT. It translates to CASSLVGRGAGKLFL.

The count of this clonotype is one. The chain is built from TRBV12-3 or TRBV12-4 and TRBJ1-3, with D possibly being TRBD1 (5 bases). This CDR3 contains 18 residues. Trimming shortened V by 5 bases and J by 2 bases, and 22 bases separated the two germline ends. CDR3 loop: CASSIMGRSLRAGNTIYF. The CDR3 DNA sequence: TGTGCCAGCAGTATCATGGGTAGGAGTCTCAGGGCTGGAAACACCATATATTTT.

As to this clonotype: At one of its ends the junction is not consistent with the germline gene, which may arise from a read error. For the CDR3, the DNA is TGTGCCAACAGTGAACCGGGAACGGACACCGGGGAGCTGTTTTTT. This gives the protein CANSEPGTDTGELFF. The chain has TRBV25-1 and TRBJ2-2, with a tentative D call TRBD2 (5 bases). The germline CDR1 and CDR2 sequences are MGHDK and SYGVNS. The CDR3 is made up of 15 amino acids.

The sample holds many counts of this clonotype. The V call is TRBV14, the J call TRBJ1-2, with 8 bases that match TRBD1. V dropped 4 bases and J dropped 4; count of bases not matched to a gene: 11. Germline V gene sequence: CDR1 SGHDN, CDR2 FVKESK. The CDR3 consists of 16 residues. CDR3 in amino acids: CASSPALDRVGYGYTF. CDR3 DNA sequence: TGTGCCAGCAGCCCCGCTTTGGACAGGGTTGGCTATGGCTACACCTTC.

As for this clonotype: One end of the junction is discordant with germline, which a read error may explain. The chain links TRBV11-3 to TRBJ2-1; 8 bases align to TRBD2. Germline-derived CDR1 and CDR2 are SGHNT and YENEEA. This CDR3 is 19 amino acids long. The CDR3: CANSLDLYTGGLVYNEQFF. In DNA form, the CDR3 reads TGTGCCAACAGCTTAGATCTCTATACGGGAGGGCTGGTCTACAATGAACAGTTCTTC. The full variable domain, with the rest looked up from reference TRBV11-3 and TRBJ2-1, is EAGVVQSPRYKIIEKKQPVAFWCNPISGHNTLYWYLQNLGQGPELLIRYENEEAVDDSQLPKDRFSAERLKGVDSTLKIQPAELGDSAVYLCANSLDLYTGGLVYNEQFFGPGTRLTVL.